These 27 T cell receptor beta chains were sequenced from one sample in a study of T-cell memory formation after mild COVID-19. TCRdb recomputed calls from the 5' RACE reads with MiXCR, one row per CDR3 protein. The sample carries 550,000 to 600,000 distinct CDR3 sequences, roughly 21% recorded once. The sample consisted of PBMCs or a T cell subset sorted from them (not recorded which). The receptor set was obtained from an adult woman who had mild COVID-19 (a few samples of this study predate the infection). Cell type and time point are not known.

This clonotype was seen more than once but under ten times. This rearrangement joins TRBV4-1 to TRBJ2-7; D unresolved. Germline CDR1 is MGHRA and CDR2 is YSYEKL. Trimming shortened V by 1 base and J by 0 bases, and 10 bases separated the two germline ends. This CDR3 has 15 amino acids. CDR3 in DNA: TGCGCCAGCAGCCAAGCGGCGGCTAGCTCCTACGAGCAGTACTTC. This gives the protein CASSQAAASSYEQYF.

This clonotype was recorded many times. This CDR3 reads CSARGDRVSTEAFF. The CDR3 DNA reads TGCAGTGCTAGAGGGGACAGGGTAAGCACTGAAGCTTTCTTT. This chain links TRBV20-1 with TRBJ1-1; 9 bases match TRBD1. Germline V gives CDR1 DFQATT, CDR2 SNEGSKA (reference sequence). The CDR3 length is 14 residues. Trimming took 1 base from V and 4 from J; bases not matched to a gene: 4.

This clonotype was picked up a small number of times. V gene TRBV7-6 combines with J gene TRBJ2-7; TRBD2 aligns across 9 bases. V lost 2 bases, J lost 5 bases, and 4 bases stayed unmatched. Germline CDR1 and CDR2: SGHVS and FNYEAQ. CDR3 length: 14 amino acids. CDR3 in amino acids: CASSLLAGDNEQYF. DNA for the CDR3: TGTGCCAGCAGCTTATTAGCGGGAGATAACGAGCAGTACTTC.

This clonotype was observed many times. The chain recombines TRBV15 with TRBJ2-7, with 9 bases matching TRBD2. This CDR3 contains 16 residues. With 2 bases clipped from V and 2 bases from J, the junction kept 7 bases outside the gene matches. Germline CDR1 reads LNHNV; CDR2 reads YYDKDF (reference sequence). The DNA for the CDR3 is TGTGCCACCAGCAGACTAGCGGGGACTAAAGCCTACGAGCAGTACTTC. This encodes CATSRLAGTKAYEQYF.

The chain carries TRBV6-5 and TRBJ1-5, with TRBD1 matching over 10 bases. Germline CDR1 and CDR2: MNHEY and SVGAGI. V shed 6 bases and J 7 bases; nucleotides not matched to a gene: 9. The CDR3 contains 15 residues. The CDR3 protein is CASRTQGQGNQPQHF. The CDR3 nucleotides are TGTGCCAGCAGGACCCAGGGACAGGGGAACCAGCCCCAGCATTTT.

The chain joins TRBV6-5 to TRBJ2-3; 8 bases line up with TRBD1. After removal of 5 bases from V and 0 bases from J, the junction contained 7 bases not matched to a gene. Germline CDR1 reads MNHEY; CDR2 reads SVGAGI. The CDR3 loop spans 16 amino acids. The CDR3 loop reads CASSPFGTGSTDTQYF. The CDR3 DNA sequence: TGTGCCAGCAGTCCTTTCGGGACAGGTAGCACAGATACGCAGTATTTT.

The rearrangement links TRBV29-1 to TRBJ1-1, with 8 bases lining up with TRBD1. The CDR3 spans 11 residues. The germline gives CDR1 SQVTM, CDR2 ANQGSEA. The V and J ends lost 6 bases and 5 bases, in that order; junction bases with no gene match: 2. The DNA for the CDR3 is TGCAGCGTCCAGGGGGCTACTGAAGCTTTCTTT. Its protein product is CSVQGATEAFF.

This clonotype was seen a handful of times. V gene TRBV5-1 combines with J gene TRBJ2-7; D not resolved. The V gene's germline CDR1 is SGHRS and CDR2 YFSETQ. The ends were cut back, 0 bases at V and 5 bases at J, with 12 bases in the middle. The CDR3 totals 14 residues. In nucleotides, the CDR3 is TGCGCCAGCAGCTTGGTTGGCGAGAACCACGAGCAGTACTTC. Encoded protein: CASSLVGENHEQYF.

The chain is built from TRBV4-3 and TRBJ2-3; no definite D call. Germline CDR1 and CDR2: LGHNA and YSLEER. V was clipped by 6 bases and J by 5 bases, with 12 bases between them. The CDR3 runs to 13 residues. Written as DNA, the CDR3 is TGCGCCAGCAGTAAGGCTTTAGGAGATACGCAGTATTTT. Its protein is CASSKALGDTQYF.

The chain is built from TRBV5-1 and TRBJ2-7; 10 nucleotides line up with TRBD1. The CDR3 extends over 17 amino acids. J was trimmed by 4 bases and V by 4 bases; bases with no gene match: 14. Germline V lookup: CDR1 SGHRS, CDR2 YFSETQ. CDR3 sequence (DNA): TGCGCCAGCAGCCCCTGGGGGAGGACAGGGGGGACTTACGAGCAGTACTTC. It is translated as CASSPWGRTGGTYEQYF.

This chain joins TRBV30 and TRBJ2-7, with 7 bases that match TRBD1. Germline V gives CDR1 GTSNPN, CDR2 SVGIG (reference sequence). This CDR3 contains 13 residues. V was pared by 7 bases and J by 0 bases, with 6 bases of the junction left unmatched. CDR3 nucleotide sequence: TGTGCCTCGTACAGGGGTGGCTCCTACGAGCAGTACTTC. Amino acid sequence: CASYRGGSYEQYF. Full variable domain (outside the CDR3, taken from reference TRBV30 and TRBJ2-7): SQTIHQWPATLVQPVGSPLSLECTVEGTSNPNLYWYRQAAGRGLQLLFYSVGIGQISSEVPQNLSASRPQDRQFILSSKKLLLSDSGFYLCASYRGGSYEQYFGPGTRLTVT.

This clonotype was picked up a small number of times. The chain couples TRBV2 to TRBJ1-1; 10 bases line up with TRBD1. V lost 3 bases and J lost 5; bases outside the gene matches: 3. Germline lookup yields CDR1 SNHLY and CDR2 FYNNEI. The CDR3 runs to 14 residues. DNA for the CDR3: TGTGCCAGCAGTGAGGGACAGGGGCGGACTGAAGCTTTCTTT. Its translation: CASSEGQGRTEAFF.

This clonotype was seen more than once but under ten times. This chain uses TRBV20-1 with TRBJ2-7; D unresolved. CDR1 is DFQATT and CDR2 is SNEGSKA in the germline V gene (reference sequence). The ends were cut back, 6 bases at V and 2 bases at J, with 14 bases in the middle. The CDR3 contains 13 residues. The CDR3 bases are TGCAGTGCACGAACCAGGCGCACCTACGAGCAGTACTTC. Its protein is CSARTRRTYEQYF.

The V gene is TRBV10-3, the J gene TRBJ2-2; 10 bases fit TRBD2. Germline V gene lookup returns CDR1 ENHRY and CDR2 SYGVKD. V lost 0 bases, J lost 3 bases, and 4 bases stayed unmatched. This CDR3 has 17 amino acids. The CDR3 DNA reads TGTGCCATCAGTGAGTCTCGGCTAGCGGGAGACACCGGGGAGCTGTTTTTT. Translated: CAISESRLAGDTGELFF.

This clonotype was counted a few times. The chain uses TRBV20-1 and TRBJ2-7, with 12 bases fitting TRBD1. J gave up 2 bases and V 5 bases, and 4 bases lay outside the gene matches. Germline loops: CDR1 DFQATT, CDR2 SNEGSKA (reference sequence). The length of the CDR3 is 14 residues. The CDR3 region has the DNA TGCAGTGCTGGGGACAGGGGGCTTCCCTACGAGCAGTACTTC. It specifies CSAGDRGLPYEQYF.

V gene TRBV4-2 combines with J gene TRBJ1-1; no reliable D call. Germline-derived CDR1 and CDR2 are LGHNA and YNFKEQ. Trimming removed 0 bases at V and 4 bases at J, with 9 bases between. There are 14 residues in the CDR3. DNA of the CDR3: TGTGCCAGCAGCCAAGAGATGGGGAGCACTGAAGCTTTCTTT. Translation gives CASSQEMGSTEAFF.

This clonotype was detected only a few times. This chain connects TRBV4-3 to TRBJ2-7; 7 bases align to TRBD2. Germline V gene sequence: CDR1 LGHNA, CDR2 YSLEER. The CDR3 loop spans 16 amino acids. Unmatched junction bases numbered 10, after V lost 0 bases and J lost 5 bases. The CDR3 DNA reads as TGCGCCAGCAGCCAAGATTGGCCTAGCGGTCCGCACGAGCAGTACTTC. The encoded protein is CASSQDWPSGPHEQYF.

This clonotype came up a few times. The V and J genes are TRBV7-9 and TRBJ2-1; 9 nucleotides agree with TRBD2. V dropped 7 bases and J dropped 0; count of bases not matched to a gene: 10. This CDR3 has 17 amino acids. CDR1 and CDR2 (germline): SEHNR, FQNEAQ (reference sequence). This CDR3 is CASTLGSGGSSYNEQFF. The CDR3 region has the DNA TGTGCCAGCACCCTGGGGAGCGGGGGGAGCTCCTACAATGAGCAGTTCTTC.

The chain uses TRBV5-1 and TRBJ2-7; D might be TRBD1 or TRBD2, each matching 6 bases. The V end lost 4 bases, the J end lost 2 bases, and 19 bases lay between the germline ends. The CDR3 runs to 16 residues. The germline CDR1 and CDR2 sequences are SGHRS and YFSETQ. The CDR3 bases are TGCGCCAGCAGCCGGTTCCTAGAGGGGGGAACCTACGAGCAGTACTTC. Translating it yields CASSRFLEGGTYEQYF.

J is TRBJ2-1 and V is TRBV7-9; D is ambiguous. The CDR3 spans 20 residues. Trimming left V 4 bases short and J 0 bases short, with 25 bases between. Per germline, CDR1 SEHNR and CDR2 FQNEAQ (reference sequence). For the CDR3, the DNA is TGTGCCAGCAGCTCACATTCTCTAAGGCAGCGCAAAAGCTCCTACAATGAGCAGTTCTTC. Translation: CASSSHSLRQRKSSYNEQFF.

This clonotype has just a few counts. The CDR3 coding sequence is TGTGCCAGCAGGCCAGGCGGTACGGGGAACGTCCACGAGCAGTACTTC. It is translated as CASRPGGTGNVHEQYF. V and J are TRBV11-2 and TRBJ2-7; D may be TRBD2 (5 bases). CDR1 is SGHAT and CDR2 is FQNNGV in the germline V gene. This CDR3 comprises 16 residues. Trimming removed 6 bases at V and 5 bases at J, with 23 bases between.

The rearrangement links TRBV29-1 to TRBJ2-2, with D possibly TRBD1 on 6 matching bases. CDR3 length: 13 residues. Germline V lookup: CDR1 SQVTM, CDR2 ANQGSEA. Trimming stripped 5 bases from V and 4 bases from J, with 11 bases between. The chain's CDR3 is CSVLDSSTGELFF. CDR3 nucleotide sequence: TGCAGCGTTTTGGACAGCTCCACCGGGGAGCTGTTTTTT.

In this sample, this clonotype turned up many times. V gene TRBV9 combines with J gene TRBJ2-1; 9 nucleotides agree with TRBD2. This CDR3 contains 17 residues. Germline lookup yields CDR1 SGDLS and CDR2 YYNGEE. Trimming took 4 bases from V and 8 from J; bases not matched to a gene: 16. Here the CDR3 DNA reads TGTGCCAGCAGCCCCACCGTGATAGCGGGAGAGGGGCATGAGCAGTTCTTC. This gives the protein CASSPTVIAGEGHEQFF.

This clonotype was counted ten times or more. The chain combines TRBV11-2 with TRBJ1-5, with a tentative D call TRBD1 (5 bases). The germline V and J ends were trimmed by 8 bases and 6 bases, with 11 bases remaining between them. The CDR3 runs 12 residues. Germline V gives CDR1 SGHAT, CDR2 FQNNGV. The DNA of the CDR3 is TGTGCCAGCTCCCACGGGGGTCAGCCCCAGCATTTT. This translates into CASSHGGQPQHF.

This clonotype was found many times. The rearrangement uses TRBV27 and TRBJ2-7, with D perhaps matching TRBD1 or TRBD2 (5 bases each). The length of the CDR3 is 14 residues. V lost 5 bases to trimming and J lost 4 bases, with 15 bases between them. Looked up from germline, CDR1 is MNHEY and CDR2 is SMNVEV (reference sequence). CDR3 sequence (DNA): TGTGCCAGCAGTCCGGACCGGGACCTTTACGAGCAGTACTTC. Translated: CASSPDRDLYEQYF.

This chain uses TRBV7-9 with TRBJ2-3; perhaps TRBD2 as D (7 bases). The V end lost 5 bases, the J end lost 1 base, and 19 bases lay between the germline ends. The CDR3 is 17 amino acids. The germline V gene encodes CDR1 SEHNR and CDR2 FQNEAQ (reference sequence). This CDR3 reads CASSHRGGLAGTDTQYF. In nucleotides, the CDR3 is TGTGCCAGCAGCCACCGAGGGGGGCTAGCGGGCACAGATACGCAGTATTTT.

A few counts support this clonotype. This sequence joins TRBV7-2 and TRBJ1-2; D call uncertain. V lost 5 bases and J lost 10, with 11 bases in between. Per germline, CDR1 SGHTA and CDR2 FQGNSA. The CDR3 loop spans 11 amino acids. The CDR3 DNA follows: TGTGCCAGCAGCCCCGCGACCGTCTACACCTTC. Amino acid sequence: CASSPATVYTF. Filled out from reference TRBV7-2 and TRBJ1-2, the complete variable domain reads GAGVSQSPSNKVTEKGKDVELRCDPISGHTALYWYRQSLGQGLEFLIYFQGNSAPDKSGLPSDRFSAERTGGSVSTLTIQRTQQEDSAVYLCASSPATVYTFGSGTRLTVV.